The T cell receptor beta chain described here comes from a study of control samples from healthy donors and cancer patients. Trimming removed 2 bases from V and 3 bases from J, with 14 bases in between. The CDR3 is made up of 15 amino acids. Germline V lookup: CDR1 SGHAT, CDR2 FQNNGV. Generated by immunoSEQ multiplex PCR, the TCRdb table keeps only in-frame clones and is missing some. The sample has over 100,000 clones, 70% to 90% seen once. The rearrangement uses TRBV11-2 and TRBJ2-7; possibly TRBD1 for D (6 bases). Material for sequencing was blood. This receptor was taken from a man in his forties in good health. The CDR3 DNA reads TGTGCCAGCAGCTTAAGGGCAGGGGATTTCTACGAGCAGTACTTC. This sequence encodes CASSLRAGDFYEQYF.